These 27 T cell receptor beta chains were sequenced from one sample in a study of cytomegalovirus exposure and HLA in healthy donors. The PCR had 60 Vbeta and 13 Jbeta primers. The protocol was immunoSEQ multiplex PCR, while the TCRdb copy is restricted to in-frame clones and leaves out a portion. The repertoire consists of around 160,000 clones, with around four fifths occurring once and the leading ten covering around 1.4%. Sequencing used PBMCs. These receptor sequences come from a male donor in good health and CMV-seronegative.

The CDR3 DNA sequence: TGCGCCAGCAGCTCCCCCGGGACTAGACATAATGAGCAGTTCTTC. It translates to CASSSPGTRHNEQFF. The chain employs TRBV4-1 and TRBJ2-1; 8 bases are shared with TRBD2. This CDR3 comprises 15 residues. CDR1 is MGHRA, CDR2 YSYEKL, per germline. Trimming removed 5 bases from V and 7 bases from J; junction bases left unmatched: 10.

V is TRBV9 and J is TRBJ2-3; 7 bases agree with TRBD1. CDR1 SGDLS and CDR2 YYNGEE come from the germline V gene. CDR3 size: 13 residues. J was trimmed by 5 bases and V by 3 bases; bases with no gene match: 3. The CDR3 DNA is TGTGCCAGCAGCGAAGACAGGGTAGATACGCAGTATTTT. It encodes CASSEDRVDTQYF.

The gene calls are TRBV7-2 and TRBJ2-7; perhaps TRBD2 as D (5 bases). The CDR3 has 14 residues. Germline V gene data show CDR1 as SGHTA and CDR2 as FQGNSA. V was trimmed by 3 bases and J by 1 base, leaving 10 bases between them. The CDR3 nucleotides read TGTGCCAGCAGCTTTGAGGGTTCTTCCTACGAGCAGTACTTC. This translates into CASSFEGSSYEQYF.

This chain connects TRBV5-1 to TRBJ2-7, with 8 bases matching TRBD2. Germline V lookup: CDR1 SGHRS, CDR2 YFSETQ. J lost 5 bases, V lost 4 bases, and 8 bases had no gene match. CDR3 length: 14 residues. In DNA, the CDR3 is TGCGCCAGCAGCAGCGGGAGCAGCCGGAACGAGCAGTACTTC. Amino acid sequence: CASSSGSSRNEQYF.

This clone was seen only once. The J gene is TRBJ1-1, the V gene TRBV6-5; a weak D match, TRBD1 (6 bases). Germline assignment: CDR1 MNHEY and CDR2 SVGAGI. The CDR3 runs to 15 residues. The V gene lost 6 bases and the J gene lost 0 bases, with 14 bases spanning the gap. As DNA, the CDR3 is TGTGCCAGCAGACAAGGACAGACATTGAACACTGAAGCTTTCTTT. This translates into CASRQGQTLNTEAFF.

The chain uses TRBV2 and TRBJ2-7, with D possibly TRBD2 on 5 matching bases. Germline CDR1 SNHLY, CDR2 FYNNEI. CDR3 size: 12 residues. Between the trimmed V and J ends, which lost 6 bases and 5 bases, there was a span of 11 bases. The DNA for the CDR3 is TGTGCCAGCAGAGGAGGCGGAGACGAGCAGTACTTC. This gives the protein CASRGGGDEQYF.

The chain joins TRBV28 to TRBJ1-2; D gene uncertain. Germline V gene sequence: CDR1 MDHEN, CDR2 SYDVKM. Trimming removed 10 bases at V and 1 base at J, with 13 bases between. The CDR3 is 13 residues long. CDR3 coding DNA: TGTGCCACCTTCCACAGCCATAACTATGGCTACACCTTC. Translated: CATFHSHNYGYTF.

The rearrangement joins TRBV10-3 to TRBJ2-1; D is undetermined. This CDR3 comprises 10 residues. The germline gives CDR1 ENHRY, CDR2 SYGVKD. Trimming shortened V by 9 bases and J by 10 bases, and 10 bases separated the two germline ends. The CDR3 bases are TGTGCCATAACTAAGTGCGAGCAGTTCTTC. This sequence encodes CAITKCEQFF.

This clone has a handful of counts. The V gene is TRBV28, the J gene TRBJ2-1; possibly TRBD2 for D (6 bases). Trimming took 9 bases from V and 8 from J, leaving 20 bases between them. The germline CDR1 and CDR2 sequences are MDHEN and SYDVKM. This CDR3 contains 14 residues. The CDR3 region is CASRRTGEVYEQFF. Written as DNA, the CDR3 is TGTGCCAGTAGGAGGACGGGAGAGGTCTATGAGCAGTTCTTC.

The chain couples TRBV6-6 to TRBJ1-2, with 7 bases identical to TRBD1. Germline-derived CDR1 and CDR2 are MNHNY and SVGAGI (reference sequence). Trimming removed 5 bases from V and 8 bases from J; junction bases left unmatched: 11. CDR3 length: 14 residues. The CDR3 DNA reads as TGTGCCAGCAGTCCCCGCCAAGGGACAGACGGCTACACCTTC. Encoded protein: CASSPRQGTDGYTF.

The chain joins TRBV18 to TRBJ2-7, with 8 bases fitting TRBD2. V was pared by 0 bases and J by 5 bases, with 0 bases of the junction left unmatched. The CDR3 sequence is 13 residues long. CDR1 is KGHSH and CDR2 is LQKENI in the germline V gene. This CDR3 is CASSPPGLDEQYF. CDR3 in DNA: TGTGCCAGCTCACCACCGGGACTAGACGAGCAGTACTTC.

The chain employs TRBV6-5 and TRBJ2-7, with 7 bases matching TRBD2. Per germline, CDR1 MNHEY and CDR2 SVGAGI. The CDR3 runs to 13 residues. Trimming took 5 bases from V and 2 from J; bases not matched to a gene: 3. The CDR3 sequence is CASSLAVTYEQYF. The CDR3 DNA reads TGTGCCAGCAGTCTAGCGGTTACCTACGAGCAGTACTTC.

The chain recombines TRBV9 with TRBJ2-7; possibly TRBD2 for D (5 bases). Germline V gene lookup returns CDR1 SGDLS and CDR2 YYNGEE. Trimming stripped 0 bases from V and 1 base from J, with 11 bases between. The CDR3 consists of 15 residues. The CDR3 sequence: CASSVGSGASYEQYF. The CDR3 DNA is TGTGCCAGCAGCGTAGGGAGCGGTGCTTCCTACGAGCAGTACTTC.

This clone was counted a few times. The chain has TRBV6-5 and TRBJ2-2; D is ambiguous. The V gene's germline CDR1 is MNHEY and CDR2 SVGAGI. This CDR3 has 14 amino acids. V lost 2 bases, J lost 3 bases, and 7 bases lay in between. CDR3 amino acids: CASSYGPDTGELFF. CDR3 coding DNA: TGTGCCAGCAGTTACGGGCCCGACACCGGGGAGCTGTTTTTT.

The rearrangement joins TRBV28 to TRBJ2-7; 8 bases fit TRBD1. Germline V lookup: CDR1 MDHEN, CDR2 SYDVKM. J gave up 2 bases and V 3 bases, and 3 bases lay outside the gene matches. The CDR3 covers 14 residues. CDR3 sequence (DNA): TGTGCCAGCAGTTTCAGGGGGCTTCCCTACGAGCAGTACTTC. Its protein is CASSFRGLPYEQYF. Combining the CDR3 with reference TRBV28 and TRBJ2-7 gives the whole variable domain DVKVTQSSRYLVKRTGEKVFLECVQDMDHENMFWYRQDPGLGLRLIYFSYDVKMKEKGDIPEGYSVSREKKERFSLILESASTNQTSMYLCASSFRGLPYEQYFGPGTRLTVT.

The gene calls are TRBV28 and TRBJ1-1; D is undetermined. Trimming pared 6 bases from V and 1 base from J, leaving 9 bases between. This CDR3 is built from 13 residues. Germline CDR1 MDHEN, CDR2 SYDVKM. CDR3 coding DNA: TGTGCCAGCAGACCAAACTGGAACACTGAAGCTTTCTTT. Amino acid sequence: CASRPNWNTEAFF.

This clone was seen a single time. The J gene is TRBJ1-2, the V gene TRBV9; weak D call: TRBD1 (5 bases). The CDR3 spans 13 residues. Germline V gene data show CDR1 as SGDLS and CDR2 as YYNGEE. V lost 0 bases to trimming and J lost 7 bases, with 10 bases between them. The CDR3 bases are TGTGCCAGCAGCGTAGTTTTAGGGGCTGGCTACACCTTC. Protein sequence: CASSVVLGAGYTF.

The chain recombines TRBV4-3 with TRBJ2-7; the D gene is possibly TRBD1 (6 bases). V was pared by 6 bases and J by 2 bases, with 11 bases between. From germline, CDR1 is LGHNA and CDR2 YSLEER. This CDR3 has 13 amino acids. In DNA, the CDR3 is TGCGCCAGCAGTCGGACAGACACCTACGAGCAGTACTTC. It yields the protein CASSRTDTYEQYF.

The CDR3 loop reads CASSYTMSTEAFF. The CDR3 DNA sequence: TGTGCCAGCAGTTACACCATGAGCACTGAAGCTTTCTTT. The rearrangement links TRBV6-5 to TRBJ1-1; no definite D call. The CDR3 spans 13 residues. Trimming left V 2 bases short and J 4 bases short, with 8 bases between. Per the germline V gene, CDR1 is MNHEY and CDR2 is SVGAGI.

With respect to this clone: The germline gene is not matched at one end of the junction; a read error may be the cause. This chain joins TRBV5-6 and TRBJ2-2; D is undetermined. The germline V gene has CDR1 SGHDT and CDR2 YYEEEE. The CDR3 totals 15 residues. The CDR3 protein is CVSSLPNQITGELFF. In DNA form, the CDR3 reads TGTGTCAGCAGCTTGCCTAACCAAATCACCGGGGAGCTGTTTTTT.

The chain couples TRBV5-4 to TRBJ1-1, with a possible D match to TRBD1 (5 bases). Germline V gene sequence: CDR1 SGHNT, CDR2 YYREEE (reference sequence). This CDR3 contains 16 residues. Trimming left V 1 base short and J 5 bases short, with 18 bases between. CDR3 sequence: CASSLFGQTSRTEAFF. Here the CDR3 DNA reads TGTGCCAGCAGCTTGTTCGGACAAACTTCCCGGACTGAAGCTTTCTTT.

V usage is TRBV5-4 and J usage is TRBJ1-1, with 7 bases matching TRBD1. Germline V gene data show CDR1 as SGHNT and CDR2 as YYREEE (reference sequence). V gave up 3 bases and J gave up 6 bases; unmatched junction bases: 14. The CDR3 sequence is 16 residues long. This chain's CDR3 is CASSYPTAGGFAEAFF. DNA for the CDR3: TGTGCCAGCAGCTATCCAACGGCAGGGGGTTTCGCTGAAGCTTTCTTT.

This chain uses TRBV28 with TRBJ1-2; the D is unclear. The CDR3 is 11 amino acids. Germline values: CDR1 MDHEN, CDR2 SYDVKM. Trimming cost V 6 bases and J 5 bases, with 7 bases left between them. For the CDR3, the DNA is TGTGCCAGCAGACAAATTTATGGCTACACCTTC. It translates to CASRQIYGYTF.

In its sample, this clone was seen once. V is TRBV28 and J is TRBJ2-5; 8 bases map to TRBD1. The germline V gene has CDR1 MDHEN and CDR2 SYDVKM. This CDR3 region has 13 residues. Trimming at V came to 7 bases and at J to 1 base, leaving 2 bases not matched to a gene. CDR3 protein: CASNGQGQETQYF. CDR3 sequence (DNA): TGTGCCAGCAACGGACAGGGCCAAGAGACCCAGTACTTC.

This chain joins TRBV25-1 and TRBJ1-2; TRBD1 might be the D (6 bases). Germline CDR1 MGHDK, CDR2 SYGVNS. V lost 11 bases and J lost 5, with 9 bases in between. CDR3 length: 10 residues. CDR3 protein: CAAGEYGYTF. The CDR3 DNA reads as TGTGCCGCAGGGGAATATGGCTACACCTTC.

This chain joins TRBV18 and TRBJ2-2, with D maybe TRBD1 (5 bases). The V and J ends lost 3 bases and 4 bases respectively, with 9 bases between them. The CDR3 extends over 14 amino acids. The germline CDR1 and CDR2 sequences are KGHSH and LQKENI. The DNA for the CDR3 is TGTGCCAGCTCACCCCGGACAAGCACCGGGGAGCTGTTTTTT. It is translated as CASSPRTSTGELFF.

This clone showed up just a few times. This rearrangement joins TRBV5-6 to TRBJ2-3; TRBD2 might be the D (6 bases). CDR1 is SGHDT, CDR2 YYEEEE, per germline. This CDR3 comprises 15 residues. With 2 bases removed from V and 6 bases from J, the gap between germline ends came to 16 bases. This CDR3 is CASSFRGAGSDTQYF. DNA for the CDR3: TGTGCCAGCAGCTTCCGCGGGGCAGGGTCGGATACGCAGTATTTT.